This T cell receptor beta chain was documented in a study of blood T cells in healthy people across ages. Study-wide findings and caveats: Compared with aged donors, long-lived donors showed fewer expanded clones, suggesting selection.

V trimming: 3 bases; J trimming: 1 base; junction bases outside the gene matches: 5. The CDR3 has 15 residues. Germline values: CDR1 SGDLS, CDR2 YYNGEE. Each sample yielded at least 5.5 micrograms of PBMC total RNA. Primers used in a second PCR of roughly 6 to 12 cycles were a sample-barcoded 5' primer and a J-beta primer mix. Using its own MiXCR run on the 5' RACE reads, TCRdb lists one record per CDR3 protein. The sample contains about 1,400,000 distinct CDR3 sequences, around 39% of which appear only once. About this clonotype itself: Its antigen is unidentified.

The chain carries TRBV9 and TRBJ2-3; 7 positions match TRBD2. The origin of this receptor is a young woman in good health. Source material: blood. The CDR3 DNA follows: TGTGCCAGCAGCGGGGGACTACTAGGCACAGATACGCAGTATTTT. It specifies CASSGGLLGTDTQYF.